This TCR beta chain was documented in a study of OX40 agonist ivuxolimab in advanced cancers. Whole-study context: Age averaged about 62 years (range 23 to 79), and more than 80% were male.

Comment on this clone: Its specificity is not known.

Study-wide points: Expanded peripheral T-cell antigen specificity went undetermined. Low normalized T-cell clonal expansion was additionally recorded for some nonresponders.

Sequencing used immunoSEQ multiplex PCR; TCRdb keeps in-frame clones, though not all of them. The data hold about 80,000 clones, with about nine tenths observed a single time. Trimming took 2 bases from V and 4 from J, leaving 4 bases between them. Germline assignment: CDR1 SGHKS and CDR2 YYEKEE (reference sequence). CDR3 length equals 12 residues. The chain uses TRBV5-5 and TRBJ2-1; no definite D call. The TCR comes from an adult with an advanced solid tumor such as melanoma, head and neck, liver or kidney cancer. The sample in question was CD4+ or CD8+ T cells sorted from blood, obtained in a trial of the OX40 agonist ivuxolimab. CDR3 nucleotides: TGTGCCAGCAGCTTTAATTACAATGAGCAGTTCTTC. Its protein is CASSFNYNEQFF.